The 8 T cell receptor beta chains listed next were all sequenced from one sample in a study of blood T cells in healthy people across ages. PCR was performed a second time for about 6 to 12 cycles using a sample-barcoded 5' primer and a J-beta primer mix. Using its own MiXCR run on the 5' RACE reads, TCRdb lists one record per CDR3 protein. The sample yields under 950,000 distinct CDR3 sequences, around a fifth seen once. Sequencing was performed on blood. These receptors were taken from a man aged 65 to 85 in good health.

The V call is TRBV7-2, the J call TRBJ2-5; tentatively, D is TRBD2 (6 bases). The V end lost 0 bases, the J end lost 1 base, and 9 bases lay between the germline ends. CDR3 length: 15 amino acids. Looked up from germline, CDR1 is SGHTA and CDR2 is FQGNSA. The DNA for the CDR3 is TGTGCCAGCAGCTTAGCAGCGGGCCCCCAAGAGACCCAGTACTTC. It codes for CASSLAAGPQETQYF. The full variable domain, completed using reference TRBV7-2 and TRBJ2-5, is GAGVSQSPSNKVTEKGKDVELRCDPISGHTALYWYRQSLGQGLEFLIYFQGNSAPDKSGLPSDRFSAERTGGSVSTLTIQRTQQEDSAVYLCASSLAAGPQETQYFGPGTRLLVL.

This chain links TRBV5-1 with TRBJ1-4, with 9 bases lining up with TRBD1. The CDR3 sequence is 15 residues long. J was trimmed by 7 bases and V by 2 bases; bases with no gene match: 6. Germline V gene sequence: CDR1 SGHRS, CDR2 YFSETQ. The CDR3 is CASSLQGATGEKLFF. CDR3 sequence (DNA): TGCGCCAGCAGCTTACAGGGGGCCACTGGTGAAAAACTGTTTTTT.

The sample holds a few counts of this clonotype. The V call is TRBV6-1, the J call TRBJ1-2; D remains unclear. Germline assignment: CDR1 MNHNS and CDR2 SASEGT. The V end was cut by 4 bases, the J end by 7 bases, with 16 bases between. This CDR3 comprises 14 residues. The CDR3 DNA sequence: TGTGCCAGCAGTGTTTTGAATTCCGTTGGTGGCTACACCTTC. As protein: CASSVLNSVGGYTF.

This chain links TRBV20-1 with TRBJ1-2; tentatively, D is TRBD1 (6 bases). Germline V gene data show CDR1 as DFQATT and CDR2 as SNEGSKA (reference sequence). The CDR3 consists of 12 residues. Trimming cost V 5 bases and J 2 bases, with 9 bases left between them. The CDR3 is CSAVDRNYGYTF. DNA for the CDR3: TGCAGTGCTGTAGACAGGAACTATGGCTACACCTTC.

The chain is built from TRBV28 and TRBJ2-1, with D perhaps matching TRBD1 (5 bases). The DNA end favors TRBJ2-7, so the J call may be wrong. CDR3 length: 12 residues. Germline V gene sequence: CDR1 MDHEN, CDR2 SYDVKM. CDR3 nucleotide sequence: TGTGCCAGCAGTTCACTGAGACAGGAGCAGTACTTC. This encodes CASSSLRQEQYF.

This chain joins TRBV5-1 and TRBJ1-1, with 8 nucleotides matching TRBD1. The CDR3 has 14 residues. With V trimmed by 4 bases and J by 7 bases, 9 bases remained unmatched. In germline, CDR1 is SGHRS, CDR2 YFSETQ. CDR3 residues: CASSEDRGWGEAFF. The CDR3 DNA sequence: TGCGCCAGCAGCGAAGACAGGGGATGGGGTGAAGCTTTCTTT.

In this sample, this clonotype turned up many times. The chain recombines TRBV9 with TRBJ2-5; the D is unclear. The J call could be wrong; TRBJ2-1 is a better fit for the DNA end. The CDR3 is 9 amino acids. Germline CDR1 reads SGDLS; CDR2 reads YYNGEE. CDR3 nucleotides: TGTGCCAGCGGCACTGGGCAGTTCTTC. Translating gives CASGTGQFF.

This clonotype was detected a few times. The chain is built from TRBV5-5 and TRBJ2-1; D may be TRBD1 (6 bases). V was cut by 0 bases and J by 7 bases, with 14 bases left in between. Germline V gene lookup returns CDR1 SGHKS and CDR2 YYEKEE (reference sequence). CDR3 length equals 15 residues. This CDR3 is CASSLASGEWNEQFF. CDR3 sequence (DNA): TGTGCCAGCAGCTTGGCATCAGGGGAGTGGAATGAGCAGTTCTTC.